This TCR beta chain appears in the sequencing data of a study of T cell responses to AZD1222 COVID-19 vaccine (dated by TCRdb to the early 2020s). For the wider study: TCR sequencing was performed for about 240 trial participants, of whom some 200 were given two doses of AZD1222 and around 25 were given two doses of MenACWY control vaccine. Enrollment into the trials was organized by age into subgroups of 18-55, 56-69 and 70-plus years, and those subgroups contained 148, 28 and 57 TCR-sequenced participants, respectively.

Broad study findings and their caveats: Conclusions about previously exposed vaccinees are limited because only a handful of AZD1222 recipients were SARS-CoV-2 seropositive at baseline. Participants were mostly white British, with more females than males. The authors suggested clonal diversity may have been underestimated. The 56-69-year group was small, and its depth increase did not reach significance, likely because of low power. CD4 TCRs associated with the vaccine covered the entire spike protein, and the dominant responses were in regions 160-218 and 743-854. Reportedly, almost half of the unique spike-specific TCRs recognized epitopes lying outside the regions that are mutated in the B.1.351 and B.1.1.7 variants. A significant rise in spike-specific TCR breadth and depth was observed after two AZD1222 doses relative to day 0 and relative to MenACWY recipients. Because no day 14 peak-response samples were available, the repertoires could be characterized only after the peak T cell response.

As to this clone: The target of this receptor is not known. No clone much larger than this one lies a single base away; base qualities are absent.

The sample's time point, from its label and the paper: about 28 days (+/-7) after the second vaccine dose. This specimen's treatment or condition label, per the study, means: meningococcal conjugate vaccine given as trial control. Samples from vaccinated people were obtained from the UK trials COV001 and COV002, which included a single-blind randomized controlled phase 2/3 trial of AZD1222 (ChAdOx1 nCoV-19) in healthy adults. For TCRbeta chain sequencing, PBMC samples from trial participants were taken at day 0 and at day 28 after the second dose. The CDR3 regions of human TCRbeta chains were analyzed by immunosequencing. Concerning the study's data processing: Repertoire TCRs were checked for matches against a reference library of SARS-CoV-2-specific TCRs that had been generated using the MIRA antigen-specificity platform. Breadth meant the fraction of unique TCRs that were SARS-CoV-2-associated, whereas depth meant the fraction of total T cells that were SARS-CoV-2-associated. Using the MIRA data, each spike-specific TCR was assigned both to the spike region to which the TCR was reactive and to a CD4 or CD8 class. Log10-transformed breadth and depth values were compared by one-way ANOVA with Sidak's multiple comparisons tests. This is the immuneACCESS table as TCRdb keeps it, with only in-frame sequences that have V and J called. A part of the clones is gone; compared with another copy, unresolved V genes explain less than half, and the rest is unexplained. Clone size and V and J calls were adopted from that table, with D and trimming inferred from the DNA. The sample includes approximately 150,000 clones, with approximately 91% observed a single time. The ten biggest clones cover approximately 5.1% of the sample.

This TCR was sampled from an adult who received the MenACWY meningococcal vaccine as a control. Specimen: peripheral blood, collected 28 days after the second dose of the MenACWY control vaccine.

CDR3 sequence: CASSLGRRSGNTIYF. In nucleotide form, the sequence is TGTGCCAGCAGCTTGGGACGGCGCTCTGGAAACACCATATATTTT. Recombination connected TRBV13 to TRBJ1-3; TRBD1 is a possible D gene, resting on 5 matching bases. V and J are truncated by 3 bases and 0 bases respectively, leaving an intervening sequence of 9 bases. Inclusive of the bounding cysteine and phenylalanine, the CDR3 is 15 residues long. This entry keeps only the CDR3 DNA: 45 bases, framed from base 1. The germline V gene (reference sequence) specifies PRHDT as CDR1 and FYEKMQ as CDR2.